Listed here are 20 T cell receptor beta chains from one sample, sequenced in a study of T-cell memory formation after mild COVID-19. TCRdb itself ran the 5' RACE reads through MiXCR, one entry per CDR3 protein. The sample shows approximately 290,000 distinct CDR3 sequences, 15% of them seen only once. The specimen sequenced was PBMCs or a T cell subset sorted from them (not recorded which). The source of these receptors is a man aged 18 to 29 who had mild COVID-19 (a few samples of this study predate the infection). Cell type and time point are not known.

The V and J genes are TRBV4-1 and TRBJ1-5; TRBD1 aligns across 7 bases. This CDR3 spans 15 amino acids. Germline lookup yields CDR1 MGHRA and CDR2 YSYEKL. V shed 4 bases and J 3 bases; nucleotides not matched to a gene: 6. CDR3 protein: CASSRADRVNQPQHF. The DNA of the CDR3 is TGCGCCAGCAGCCGAGCCGACAGGGTCAATCAGCCCCAGCATTTT.

This chain joins TRBV10-3 and TRBJ1-2, with a weak D call TRBD1 (5 bases). CDR1 and CDR2 (germline): ENHRY, SYGVKD. Trimming cost V 4 bases and J 8 bases, with 11 bases left between them. The CDR3 sequence is 12 residues long. DNA for the CDR3: TGTGCCATCAGTGCGATGGGGCAAGGCTACACCTTC. Translating gives CAISAMGQGYTF.

The rearrangement uses TRBV5-1 and TRBJ2-1; unclear D gene. Germline assignment: CDR1 SGHRS and CDR2 YFSETQ. The V and J ends lost 0 bases and 10 bases respectively, with 20 bases between them. This CDR3 comprises 16 residues. The CDR3 loop reads CASSLGLSGPSWEQFF. CDR3 coding DNA: TGCGCCAGCAGCTTGGGTTTAAGTGGGCCGTCCTGGGAGCAGTTCTTC.

CDR3 sequence: CASSEGGSTEAFF. The DNA of the CDR3 is TGTGCCAGCAGCGAGGGGGGGTCCACTGAAGCTTTCTTT. V is TRBV9 and J is TRBJ1-1; D is possibly TRBD1 (6 bases). The CDR3 is made up of 13 amino acids. Trimming cost V 3 bases and J 4 bases, with 10 bases left between them. CDR1 is SGDLS and CDR2 is YYNGEE in the germline V gene.

The chain couples TRBV12-3 or TRBV12-4 to TRBJ2-7; TRBD1 agrees at 9 bases. This CDR3 region has 15 residues. V lost 5 bases, J lost 3 bases, and 8 bases stayed unmatched. The CDR3 DNA reads as TGTGCCAGCAGTCCCTGGACAGGGGTCGACTACGAGCAGTACTTC. Its protein product is CASSPWTGVDYEQYF.

This clonotype was seen many times. The chain has TRBV5-1 and TRBJ2-4, with D possibly matching TRBD2 (5 bases). CDR1 and CDR2 (germline): SGHRS, YFSETQ. CDR3 length equals 15 residues. Trimming removed 0 bases from V and 6 bases from J, with 13 bases in between. The CDR3 region is CASSLEAAEGNIQYF. CDR3 DNA: TGCGCCAGCAGCTTGGAAGCGGCCGAGGGAAACATTCAGTACTTC.

V gene TRBV29-1 combines with J gene TRBJ1-2; possible D gene TRBD1, 6 bases. Germline V gene lookup returns CDR1 SQVTM and CDR2 ANQGSEA. The CDR3 length is 13 residues. V was clipped by 5 bases and J by 2 bases, with 12 bases between them. CDR3 bases: TGCAGCGTTCCCGGGACATCCAACTATGGCTACACCTTC. Amino acid sequence: CSVPGTSNYGYTF.

The chain employs TRBV7-9 and TRBJ1-3; D not certain. CDR1 is SEHNR and CDR2 is FQNEAQ in the germline V gene (reference sequence). The V and J ends lost 5 bases and 0 bases respectively, with 5 bases between them. There are 13 residues in the CDR3. The CDR3 reads CASSPYSGNTIYF. The CDR3, as DNA: TGTGCCAGCAGCCCCTACTCTGGAAACACCATATATTTT.

This clonotype was counted a few times. This rearrangement joins TRBV6-5 to TRBJ2-1; D gene uncertain. The CDR3 has 16 residues. Germline loops: CDR1 MNHEY, CDR2 SVGAGI. Trimming pared 6 bases from V and 0 bases from J, leaving 15 bases between. The CDR3 spells CASRRGLGASYNEQFF. In DNA, the CDR3 is TGTGCCAGCAGGCGTGGTTTGGGTGCCTCCTACAATGAGCAGTTCTTC.

In its sample, this clonotype was seen a few times. The chain carries TRBV5-1 and TRBJ1-1; D not resolved. The CDR3 is 16 amino acids. Per the germline V gene, CDR1 is SGHRS and CDR2 is YFSETQ. The V end was cut by 0 bases, the J end by 4 bases, with 16 bases between. CDR3 coding DNA: TGCGCCAGCAGCTTGGGACCAGCCGTTTTGAGCACTGAAGCTTTCTTT. Translating gives CASSLGPAVLSTEAFF.

The chain combines TRBV5-4 with TRBJ1-4; TRBD1 aligns across 9 bases. With V trimmed by 3 bases and J by 6 bases, 15 bases remained unmatched. The germline V gene encodes CDR1 SGHNT and CDR2 YYREEE (reference sequence). The CDR3 covers 18 residues. The CDR3, as DNA: TGTGCCAGCAGCTCGAACAGGGGGCGAGCGGTTCGAGATGAAAAACTGTTTTTT. This encodes CASSSNRGRAVRDEKLFF.

The rearrangement joins TRBV24-1 to TRBJ2-3, with 7 positions matching TRBD2. V trimming: 3 bases; J trimming: 1 base; junction bases outside the gene matches: 0. Germline V gene data show CDR1 as KGHDR and CDR2 as SFDVKD. This CDR3 contains 14 residues. CDR3 residues: CATSDRGGTDTQYF. The CDR3 bases are TGTGCCACCAGTGATCGGGGGGGCACAGATACGCAGTATTTT.

There are many counts of this clonotype. J is TRBJ2-3 and V is TRBV20-1; 7 positions agree with TRBD2. CDR3 size: 14 residues. J lost 4 bases, V lost 4 bases, and 8 bases had no gene match. Germline loops: CDR1 DFQATT, CDR2 SNEGSKA (reference sequence). For the CDR3, the DNA is TGCAGTGCTATCGTCCAAGCGGGGTCAGATACGCAGTATTTT. Translating it yields CSAIVQAGSDTQYF.

This clonotype was counted at least ten times. The chain joins TRBV5-1 to TRBJ2-3; D is perhaps TRBD2 (6 bases). The V and J ends lost 1 base and 0 bases respectively, with 9 bases between them. Germline lookup yields CDR1 SGHRS and CDR2 YFSETQ. The CDR3 is made up of 15 amino acids. DNA for the CDR3: TGCGCCAGCAGCTTGCGGGGGAGAAGCACAGATACGCAGTATTTT. This encodes CASSLRGRSTDTQYF.

The chain employs TRBV12-3 or TRBV12-4 and TRBJ2-1; 9 bases are shared with TRBD1. This CDR3 comprises 16 residues. Trimming at V came to 4 bases and at J to 4 bases, leaving 8 bases not matched to a gene. CDR3 amino acids: CASSSTGTGSYNEQFF. The CDR3 nucleotides read TGTGCCAGCAGTTCCACCGGGACAGGGAGTTACAATGAGCAGTTCTTC.

The V gene is TRBV5-5, the J gene TRBJ1-5; D perhaps matches TRBD1 (5 bases). The CDR3 is made up of 16 amino acids. V was pared by 0 bases and J by 5 bases, with 15 bases between. Germline CDR1 SGHKS, CDR2 YYEKEE (reference sequence). The CDR3 DNA reads as TGTGCCAGCAGCTTGGCTTGGGGCGAGGCGTATCAGCCCCAGCATTTT. The encoded protein is CASSLAWGEAYQPQHF.

The rearrangement joins TRBV5-6 to TRBJ1-2, with no clear D. The CDR3 runs 13 residues. V lost 4 bases to trimming and J lost 8 bases, with 15 bases between them. Germline loops: CDR1 SGHDT, CDR2 YYEEEE. CDR3 nucleotides: TGTGCCAGCAGCGCAGGATCGGAGTGGGGCTACACCTTC. This gives the protein CASSAGSEWGYTF.

The V call is TRBV20-1, the J call TRBJ2-1; possibly TRBD2 for D (5 bases). This CDR3 has 15 amino acids. Trimming removed 5 bases from V and 6 bases from J, with 20 bases in between. Germline lookup yields CDR1 DFQATT and CDR2 SNEGSKA (reference sequence). CDR3 loop: CSAEGSPNLGNEQFF. CDR3 sequence (DNA): TGCAGTGCTGAGGGATCCCCAAACCTAGGCAATGAGCAGTTCTTC.

The gene calls are TRBV11-2 and TRBJ1-2; maybe TRBD1 (5 bases). This CDR3 is 15 amino acids long. Trimming took off 3 bases at V and 7 bases at J, with 18 bases between the two ends. The germline gives CDR1 SGHAT, CDR2 FQNNGV. In DNA form, the CDR3 reads TGTGCCAGCAGCTTCCTGTCGGGGGAGAGGATTGGCTACACCTTC. This translates into CASSFLSGERIGYTF.

In this sample, this clonotype turned up a few times. The chain employs TRBV2 and TRBJ1-3; D possibly corresponds to TRBD1 (5 bases). Per germline, CDR1 SNHLY and CDR2 FYNNEI. The CDR3 is made up of 14 amino acids. Between the trimmed V and J ends, which lost 8 bases and 0 bases, there was a span of 11 bases. In DNA, the CDR3 is TGTGCCAGCCTACTGACAGACTCTGGAAACACCATATATTTT. It encodes CASLLTDSGNTIYF.